The rows below give T cell receptor beta chains drawn from one sample of a study of T cell responses to AZD1222 COVID-19 vaccine. Using immunoSEQ multiplex PCR, the repertoire was profiled, and TCRdb retains in-frame clones only, with some absent. The sample lists 170,000 or so clones; 85% to 95% were seen once. Sequences were derived from peripheral blood, sampled on day 0 of AZD1222 vaccination. The source is an adult in good health. Each CDR3 is given with its conserved first and last residue. Each record gives: V gene, J gene, clone size, D gene, CDR3 protein, CDR3 DNA. The D gene is left open where the match is weak. Size is omitted from some rows. Given values are once, few, many or a class for expanded clones.

v_call: TRBV7-8; j_call: TRBJ1-1; clone_size: NA; d_call: NA; cdr3_aa: CASSLAGGGEAFF; cdr3_nt: TGTGCCAGCAGCTTAGCGGGCGGGGGTGAAGCTTTCTTT
v_call: TRBV19; j_call: TRBJ2-2; clone_size: NA; d_call: NA; cdr3_aa: CASSGQIYTGELFF; cdr3_nt: TGTGCCAGTAGCGGTCAGATCTACACCGGGGAGCTGTTTTTT
v_call: TRBV28; j_call: TRBJ1-2; clone_size: NA; d_call: TRBD1; cdr3_aa: CASRTGGNYGYTF; cdr3_nt: TGTGCCAGTCGCACAGGGGGCAACTATGGCTACACCTTC
v_call: TRBV7-9; j_call: TRBJ1-2; clone_size: NA; d_call: NA; cdr3_aa: CASSSSGGRANYGYTF; cdr3_nt: TGTGCCAGCAGCTCTTCGGGGGGCAGAGCTAACTATGGCTACACCTTC
v_call: TRBV4-3; j_call: TRBJ1-2; clone_size: NA; d_call: NA; cdr3_aa: CASSQDVGGDYGYTF; cdr3_nt: TGCGCCAGCAGCCAAGATGTGGGGGGGGACTATGGCTACACCTTC
v_call: TRBV7-7; j_call: TRBJ2-5; clone_size: few; d_call: NA; cdr3_aa: CASSLLTGRSEETQYF; cdr3_nt: TGTGCCAGCAGCTTATTGACAGGTAGGTCGGAAGAGACCCAGTACTTC
v_call: TRBV4-1; j_call: TRBJ1-5; clone_size: NA; d_call: NA; cdr3_aa: CASSQKGNQPQHF; cdr3_nt: TGCGCCAGCAGCCAAAAAGGGAATCAGCCCCAGCATTTT
v_call: TRBV7-2; j_call: TRBJ2-5; clone_size: NA; d_call: NA; cdr3_aa: CASSLAGETQYF; cdr3_nt: TGTGCCAGCAGCTTGGCAGGCGAGACCCAGTACTTC
v_call: TRBV6-6; j_call: TRBJ1-5; clone_size: NA; d_call: NA; cdr3_aa: CASSPNTPEISNQPQHF; cdr3_nt: TGTGCCAGCAGTCCTAATACCCCGGAAATTAGCAATCAGCCCCAGCATTTT
v_call: TRBV29-1; j_call: TRBJ1-3; clone_size: NA; d_call: TRBD1; cdr3_aa: CSASPGTGLFGNTIYF; cdr3_nt: TGCAGCGCGTCACCCGGGACAGGGCTGTTCGGAAACACCATATATTTT
v_call: TRBV7-2; j_call: TRBJ2-1; clone_size: NA; d_call: TRBD1; cdr3_aa: CASSQGWTGYNEQFF; cdr3_nt: TGTGCCAGCAGCCAAGGCTGGACAGGCTACAATGAGCAGTTCTTC
v_call: TRBV4-2; j_call: TRBJ1-1; clone_size: NA; d_call: NA; cdr3_aa: CASSQGHGGWNTEAFF; cdr3_nt: TGTGCCAGCAGCCAAGGACATGGGGGTTGGAACACTGAAGCTTTCTTT
v_call: TRBV5-1; j_call: TRBJ2-5; clone_size: NA; d_call: TRBD2; cdr3_aa: CASSLTSGGAYGTQYF; cdr3_nt: TGCGCCAGCAGCTTGACTAGCGGGGGGGCGTATGGGACCCAGTACTTC
v_call: TRBV5-1; j_call: TRBJ1-6; clone_size: NA; d_call: NA; cdr3_aa: CASSSGVSPLHF; cdr3_nt: TGCGCCAGCAGCAGCGGGGTCTCACCCCTCCACTTT
v_call: TRBV6-1; j_call: TRBJ1-6; clone_size: NA; d_call: NA; cdr3_aa: CASSDREYNSPLHF; cdr3_nt: TGTGCCAGCAGTGACAGGGAGTATAATTCACCCCTCCACTTT
v_call: TRBV3-1/TRBV3-2; j_call: TRBJ2-5; clone_size: once; d_call: NA; cdr3_aa: CASSQVLTSPKTQYF; cdr3_nt: TGTGCCAGCAGCCAAGTTCTTACTAGTCCGAAGACCCAGTACTTC
v_call: TRBV20-1; j_call: TRBJ1-2; clone_size: NA; d_call: NA; cdr3_aa: CSARGQYGYTF; cdr3_nt: TGCAGTGCTAGAGGACAGTATGGCTACACCTTC
v_call: TRBV29-1; j_call: TRBJ1-2; clone_size: NA; d_call: TRBD1; cdr3_aa: CSAGGQGAPDTF; cdr3_nt: TGCAGCGCCGGGGGACAGGGGGCCCCAGACACCTTC
v_call: TRBV18; j_call: TRBJ2-5; clone_size: NA; d_call: TRBD2; cdr3_aa: CASSPRLAGGETQYF; cdr3_nt: TGTGCCAGCTCACCACGACTAGCGGGGGGAGAGACCCAGTACTTC
v_call: TRBV10-3; j_call: TRBJ2-5; clone_size: NA; d_call: NA; cdr3_aa: CAISDRTAGEETQYF; cdr3_nt: TGTGCCATCAGTGACCGTACGGCAGGAGAAGAGACCCAGTACTTC
v_call: TRBV7-2; j_call: TRBJ2-1; clone_size: NA; d_call: TRBD1; cdr3_aa: CASSSRQGANDEQFF; cdr3_nt: TGTGCCAGCAGCTCAAGACAGGGGGCGAACGATGAGCAGTTCTTC
v_call: TRBV18; j_call: TRBJ2-5; clone_size: NA; d_call: NA; cdr3_aa: CASSPYAMGQVQETQYF; cdr3_nt: TGTGCCAGCTCACCCTACGCAATGGGCCAAGTTCAAGAGACCCAGTACTTC
v_call: TRBV9; j_call: TRBJ2-3; clone_size: NA; d_call: TRBD2; cdr3_aa: CASGGVSTDTQYF; cdr3_nt: TGTGCCAGTGGGGGGGTTAGCACAGATACGCAGTATTTT
v_call: TRBV6-1; j_call: TRBJ2-7; clone_size: NA; d_call: NA; cdr3_aa: CASSETRDEQYF; cdr3_nt: TGTGCCAGCAGTGAGACTCGGGACGAGCAGTACTTC
v_call: TRBV7-2; j_call: TRBJ1-1; clone_size: NA; d_call: NA; cdr3_aa: CASSFGGPNTEAFF; cdr3_nt: TGTGCCAGCAGCTTTGGGGGCCCGAACACTGAAGCTTTCTTT
v_call: TRBV5-1; j_call: TRBJ2-1; clone_size: NA; d_call: NA; cdr3_aa: CASTLGMGALYNEQFF; cdr3_nt: TGCGCCAGCACCCTTGGGATGGGGGCCCTATACAATGAGCAGTTCTTC
v_call: TRBV18; j_call: TRBJ2-7; clone_size: NA; d_call: NA; cdr3_aa: CASSIGGGYEQYF; cdr3_nt: TGTGCCAGCTCAATCGGGGGCGGGTACGAGCAGTACTTC
v_call: TRBV7-2; j_call: TRBJ1-5; clone_size: NA; d_call: NA; cdr3_aa: CASSIKGGGQPQHF; cdr3_nt: TGTGCCAGCAGCATAAAGGGTGGCGGTCAGCCCCAGCATTTT
v_call: TRBV5-4; j_call: TRBJ1-1; clone_size: NA; d_call: TRBD1; cdr3_aa: CASSLQTGGRTEAFF; cdr3_nt: TGTGCCAGCAGCTTGCAGACAGGGGGCAGGACTGAAGCTTTCTTT
v_call: TRBV9; j_call: TRBJ2-3; clone_size: NA; d_call: TRBD2; cdr3_aa: CASSVEGRGFTDTQYF; cdr3_nt: TGTGCCAGCAGCGTAGAAGGGCGGGGGTTCACAGATACGCAGTATTTT
v_call: TRBV19; j_call: TRBJ1-5; clone_size: few; d_call: NA; cdr3_aa: CASKETRDLPGQPQHF; cdr3_nt: TGTGCCAGTAAAGAGACCCGGGACCTACCGGGCCAGCCCCAGCATTTT
v_call: TRBV18; j_call: TRBJ1-2; clone_size: NA; d_call: NA; cdr3_aa: CASSPDEYYGYTF; cdr3_nt: TGTGCCAGCTCACCGGACGAGTACTATGGCTACACCTTC
v_call: TRBV3-1/TRBV3-2; j_call: TRBJ1-6; clone_size: NA; d_call: NA; cdr3_aa: CASSQSPGSNSPLHF; cdr3_nt: TGTGCCAGCAGCCAATCGCCGGGGAGCAATTCACCCCTCCACTTT
v_call: TRBV2; j_call: TRBJ2-5; clone_size: NA; d_call: NA; cdr3_aa: CASRSYRETQYF; cdr3_nt: TGTGCCAGCAGATCCTATCGGGAGACCCAGTACTTC
v_call: TRBV5-4; j_call: TRBJ2-5; clone_size: NA; d_call: TRBD2; cdr3_aa: CASRLAGSGETQYF; cdr3_nt: TGTGCCAGCAGATTAGCGGGGTCCGGGGAGACCCAGTACTTC
v_call: TRBV6-5; j_call: TRBJ1-6; clone_size: NA; d_call: NA; cdr3_aa: CASSPKRDLNSPLHF; cdr3_nt: TGTGCCAGCAGCCCCAAGAGGGATCTTAATTCACCCCTCCACTTT
v_call: TRBV6-2/TRBV6-3; j_call: TRBJ2-1; clone_size: NA; d_call: TRBD2; cdr3_aa: CASSFLGGTYNEQFF; cdr3_nt: TGTGCCAGCAGCTTCCTCGGGGGGACCTACAATGAGCAGTTCTTC
v_call: TRBV7-3; j_call: TRBJ1-6; clone_size: NA; d_call: NA; cdr3_aa: CASSLNRDSPLHF; cdr3_nt: TGTGCCAGCAGCCTAAACAGGGATTCACCCCTCCACTTT
v_call: TRBV9; j_call: TRBJ2-7; clone_size: once; d_call: TRBD1; cdr3_aa: CASSSGTGTYEQYF; cdr3_nt: TGTGCCAGCAGCTCCGGGACAGGTACCTACGAGCAGTACTTC
v_call: TRBV2; j_call: TRBJ2-1; clone_size: NA; d_call: TRBD2; cdr3_aa: CASSGLAGGHWNEQFF; cdr3_nt: TGTGCCAGCAGTGGCCTCGCGGGGGGGCACTGGAATGAGCAGTTCTTC
v_call: TRBV6-6; j_call: TRBJ1-4; clone_size: NA; d_call: NA; cdr3_aa: CASSSGTSTNEKLFF; cdr3_nt: TGTGCCAGCAGTTCGGGGACTTCAACTAATGAAAAACTGTTTTTT
v_call: TRBV4-1; j_call: TRBJ2-1; clone_size: NA; d_call: TRBD2; cdr3_aa: CASSRGLAGQLYNEQFF; cdr3_nt: TGCGCCAGCAGCCGAGGACTAGCGGGGCAACTCTACAATGAGCAGTTCTTC
v_call: TRBV27; j_call: TRBJ1-4; clone_size: NA; d_call: NA; cdr3_aa: CASRPRGPTNEKLFF; cdr3_nt: TGTGCCAGCAGACCGAGGGGCCCGACTAATGAAAAACTGTTTTTT
v_call: TRBV19; j_call: TRBJ1-5; clone_size: once; d_call: NA; cdr3_aa: CASSRGGNNQPQHF; cdr3_nt: TGTGCCAGTAGTAGGGGGGGGAACAATCAGCCCCAGCATTTT
v_call: TRBV29-1; j_call: TRBJ2-7; clone_size: once; d_call: TRBD1; cdr3_aa: CSVRDRTYEQYF; cdr3_nt: TGCAGCGTCCGGGACAGGACCTACGAGCAGTACTTC
v_call: TRBV5-8; j_call: TRBJ1-5; clone_size: NA; d_call: NA; cdr3_aa: CASSQRSGAQPQHF; cdr3_nt: TGTGCCAGCAGCCAGAGGTCAGGGGCCCAGCCCCAGCATTTT
v_call: TRBV27; j_call: TRBJ1-3; clone_size: once; d_call: NA; cdr3_aa: CASTAARDIYLDSGNTIYF; cdr3_nt: TGTGCCAGCACTGCAGCCCGGGACATCTACTTAGACTCTGGAAACACCATATATTTT
v_call: TRBV30; j_call: TRBJ1-1; clone_size: NA; d_call: NA; cdr3_aa: CAWSTLGQNSNEAFF; cdr3_nt: TGTGCCTGGAGTACCTTAGGACAGAACAGCAATGAAGCTTTCTTT
v_call: TRBV18; j_call: TRBJ1-5; clone_size: NA; d_call: TRBD1; cdr3_aa: CASSPFGPGTGHNQPQHF; cdr3_nt: TGTGCCAGCTCACCATTTGGTCCCGGGACAGGGCACAATCAGCCCCAGCATTTT
v_call: TRBV1; j_call: TRBJ1-5; clone_size: NA; d_call: NA; cdr3_aa: CTSSRTGASGQPQHF; cdr3_nt: TGCACCAGCAGTCGGACAGGTGCTTCGGGGCAGCCCCAGCATTTT
v_call: TRBV18; j_call: TRBJ1-2; clone_size: NA; d_call: NA; cdr3_aa: CASSPSGEGANYGYTF; cdr3_nt: TGTGCCAGCTCACCTTCAGGAGAAGGGGCCAACTATGGCTACACCTTC
v_call: TRBV27; j_call: TRBJ2-5; clone_size: NA; d_call: TRBD2; cdr3_aa: CASSRLAGGRSKTQYF; cdr3_nt: TGTGCCAGCAGTAGATTAGCGGGGGGACGTTCGAAGACCCAGTACTTC